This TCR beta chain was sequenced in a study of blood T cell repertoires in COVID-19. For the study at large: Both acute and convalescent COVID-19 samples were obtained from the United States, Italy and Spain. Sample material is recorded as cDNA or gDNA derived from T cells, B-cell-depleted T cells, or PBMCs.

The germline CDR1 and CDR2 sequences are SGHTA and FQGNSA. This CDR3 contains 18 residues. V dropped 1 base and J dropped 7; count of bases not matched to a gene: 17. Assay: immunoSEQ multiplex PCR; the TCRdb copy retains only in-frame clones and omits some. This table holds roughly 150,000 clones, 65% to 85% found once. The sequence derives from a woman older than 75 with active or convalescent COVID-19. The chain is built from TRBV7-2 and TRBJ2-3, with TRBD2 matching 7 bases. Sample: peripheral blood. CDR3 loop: CASSLDWGGSLNPYTQYF. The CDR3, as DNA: TGTGCCAGCAGCTTAGATTGGGGGGGGTCCCTAAACCCATATACGCAGTATTTT.